These T cell receptor beta chains were read from a single sample in a study of radiotherapy plus CTLA-4 blockade in lung cancer. This table comes from immunoSEQ multiplex PCR, and its TCRdb copy is limited to in-frame clones, with some not included. The sample includes tens of thousands of clones, approximately 80% of them seen just once. This sample comprised peripheral blood, obtained from a patient treated with radiotherapy plus ipilimumab. These receptors all come from a human donor with non-small cell lung cancer whose response to radiotherapy plus ipilimumab could not be evaluated. CDR3s leave out the opening cysteine and the closing phenylalanine or tryptophan.

cdr3_aa: ASSFGGTSNQPQH; v_call: TRBV28; j_call: TRBJ1-5; cdr3_length: 13
cdr3_aa: ASSLAGTSSEQY; v_call: TRBV5-1; j_call: TRBJ2-7; cdr3_length: 12
cdr3_aa: ASSVTIRGTQY; v_call: TRBV9; j_call: TRBJ2-3; cdr3_length: 11
cdr3_aa: ASSPDRGSYEQY; v_call: TRBV6-1; j_call: TRBJ2-7; cdr3_length: 12
cdr3_aa: ASSISGYQY; v_call: TRBV7-2; j_call: TRBJ2-7; cdr3_length: 9
cdr3_aa: ASRVGQGGNTIY; v_call: TRBV7-9; j_call: TRBJ1-3; cdr3_length: 12
cdr3_aa: ASSWVGQQY; v_call: TRBV6-1; j_call: TRBJ2-7; cdr3_length: 9
cdr3_aa: ASSIRPGGGTDTQY; v_call: TRBV19; j_call: TRBJ2-3; cdr3_length: 14
cdr3_aa: ASSVANNYNSPLH; v_call: TRBV9; j_call: TRBJ1-6; cdr3_length: 13
cdr3_aa: ASSPIASGRAFEQY; v_call: TRBV18; j_call: TRBJ2-7; cdr3_length: 14
cdr3_aa: ASSLVGGVDQH; v_call: TRBV5-1; j_call: TRBJ1-5; cdr3_length: 11
cdr3_aa: ASSGTNGPYEQY; v_call: TRBV28; j_call: TRBJ2-7; cdr3_length: 12
cdr3_aa: ASSLEGRQETQY; v_call: TRBV28; j_call: TRBJ2-5; cdr3_length: 12
cdr3_aa: ASSVTRENIQY; v_call: TRBV2; j_call: TRBJ2-4; cdr3_length: 11
cdr3_aa: ASSFSGGTDTQY; v_call: TRBV7-3; j_call: TRBJ2-3; cdr3_length: 12
cdr3_aa: ASRPTSGSVF; v_call: TRBV6-5; j_call: TRBJ2-1; cdr3_length: 10
cdr3_aa: ASSWVRGEAF; v_call: TRBV7-9; j_call: TRBJ1-1; cdr3_length: 10
cdr3_aa: ASSLLLAGGSEQF; v_call: TRBV5-1; j_call: TRBJ2-1; cdr3_length: 13
cdr3_aa: ASSPQGTRSTDTQY; v_call: TRBV19; j_call: TRBJ2-3; cdr3_length: 14
cdr3_aa: ASSFNRESEQY; v_call: TRBV5-4; j_call: TRBJ2-7; cdr3_length: 11
cdr3_aa: ASSQEWGVSQPQH; v_call: TRBV4-2; j_call: TRBJ1-5; cdr3_length: 13
cdr3_aa: ASSLGSRADTQY; v_call: TRBV7-2; j_call: TRBJ2-3; cdr3_length: 12
cdr3_aa: ASSPTGSNSPLH; v_call: TRBV18; j_call: TRBJ1-6; cdr3_length: 12
cdr3_aa: ASSLVLSPYEQY; v_call: TRBV7-9; j_call: TRBJ2-7; cdr3_length: 12
cdr3_aa: ASSALGTLSYEQY; v_call: TRBV28; j_call: TRBJ2-7; cdr3_length: 13
cdr3_aa: ASSESQRQQPQH; v_call: TRBV2; j_call: TRBJ1-5; cdr3_length: 12
cdr3_aa: SGQRWNTEAF; v_call: TRBV29-1; j_call: TRBJ1-1; cdr3_length: 10
cdr3_aa: ASSPLGASGNTGELF; v_call: TRBV28; j_call: TRBJ2-2; cdr3_length: 15
cdr3_aa: ASRGPGASNQPQH; v_call: TRBV28; j_call: TRBJ1-5; cdr3_length: 13
cdr3_aa: ASSPGAGRADTEAF; v_call: TRBV19; j_call: TRBJ1-1; cdr3_length: 14
cdr3_aa: ASSARTGSANYGYT; v_call: TRBV19; j_call: TRBJ1-2; cdr3_length: 14
cdr3_aa: ASSAQQGRETQY; v_call: TRBV6-1; j_call: TRBJ2-5; cdr3_length: 12
cdr3_aa: ASSLVGGQSNQPQH; v_call: TRBV7-6; j_call: TRBJ1-5; cdr3_length: 14
cdr3_aa: ASSAGPTKEAF; v_call: TRBV7-3; j_call: TRBJ1-1; cdr3_length: 11
cdr3_aa: ASSVNSEQY; v_call: TRBV6-1; j_call: TRBJ2-7; cdr3_length: 9
cdr3_aa: ASSTMGQPYGYT; v_call: TRBV28; j_call: TRBJ1-2; cdr3_length: 12
cdr3_aa: ASSSGLAGGAEQF; v_call: TRBV7-2; j_call: TRBJ2-1; cdr3_length: 13
cdr3_aa: ASSSRTAEIFRYT; v_call: TRBV7-2; j_call: TRBJ1-2; cdr3_length: 13
cdr3_aa: ASSFRQGAANEKLF; v_call: TRBV7-2; j_call: TRBJ1-4; cdr3_length: 14
cdr3_aa: ASSRAGGIQY; v_call: TRBV28; j_call: TRBJ2-4; cdr3_length: 10
cdr3_aa: ASSLGGRETQY; v_call: TRBV7-2; j_call: TRBJ2-5; cdr3_length: 11
cdr3_aa: ASSRRGTGVGYT; v_call: TRBV27; j_call: TRBJ1-2; cdr3_length: 12
cdr3_aa: ASSFQYEQY; v_call: TRBV19; j_call: TRBJ2-7; cdr3_length: 9
cdr3_aa: ASSLAGATGELF; v_call: TRBV7-7; j_call: TRBJ2-2; cdr3_length: 12
cdr3_aa: ASSPGQGNEKLF; v_call: TRBV18; j_call: TRBJ1-4; cdr3_length: 12
cdr3_aa: ASSLERGLVSYEQY; v_call: TRBV7-2; j_call: TRBJ2-7; cdr3_length: 14
cdr3_aa: ASSLAGSLQETQY; v_call: TRBV7-3; j_call: TRBJ2-5; cdr3_length: 13
cdr3_aa: ASSADREGYGYT; v_call: TRBV5-4; j_call: TRBJ1-2; cdr3_length: 12
cdr3_aa: ASSPTGTGGYEQY; v_call: TRBV4-2; j_call: TRBJ2-7; cdr3_length: 13
cdr3_aa: ASSFYGSRDYEQY; v_call: TRBV7-2; j_call: TRBJ2-7; cdr3_length: 13
cdr3_aa: ASSGLRDRGAYNEQF; v_call: TRBV5-1; j_call: TRBJ2-1; cdr3_length: 15
cdr3_aa: AISERQGAANYGYT; v_call: TRBV10-3; j_call: TRBJ1-2; cdr3_length: 14
cdr3_aa: ASSLLAGVGDEQF; v_call: TRBV6-5; j_call: TRBJ2-1; cdr3_length: 13
cdr3_aa: ASSSGVSYNEQF; v_call: TRBV7-2; j_call: TRBJ2-1; cdr3_length: 12
cdr3_aa: ASRDPGLAGVAKNIQY; v_call: TRBV2; j_call: TRBJ2-4; cdr3_length: 16